This T cell receptor beta chain stems from a study of T cells after yellow fever vaccination. This clonotype was recorded a few times. One entry per CDR3 protein results from TCRdb running MiXCR on the 5' RACE reads. The sample lists 400,000 or so distinct CDR3 sequences, around a tenth seen once, with less than 20% in the top ten. The material was PBMCs, obtained on the day of the first yellow fever vaccination. This TCR was recovered from a man aged 18 to 30 who received the YFV17D yellow fever vaccine.

The CDR3 is CASSADDRARNIQYF. In nucleotides, the CDR3 is TGTGCCAGCAGTGCGGACGACAGGGCAAGAAACATTCAGTACTTC. The rearrangement links TRBV12-3 or TRBV12-4 to TRBJ2-4, with 7 bases matching TRBD1. The CDR3 runs to 15 residues. V lost 5 bases to trimming and J lost 6 bases; unmatched junction nucleotides: 10.